Shown below are 25 T cell receptor beta chains from a single sample sequenced in a study of T cell responses to AZD1222 COVID-19 vaccine (dated by TCRdb to the early 2020s). The time point tag for this specimen amounts to: baseline before first vaccination. The library relied on the immunoSEQ multiplex PCR assay. This is the immuneACCESS table as TCRdb keeps it, with only in-frame sequences that have V and J called. A part of the clones is gone; compared with another copy, unresolved V genes explain less than half, and the rest is unexplained. The sample table holds 72,000 or so clones, of which about nine tenths were seen once. The leading ten clones occupy roughly 3.9% of the sample. The source material was peripheral blood, sampled on day 0 of AZD1222 vaccination. The receptors here all came from an adult in good health.

This clone was observed a single time. V is TRBV9 and J is TRBJ1-6; D remains ambiguous. V lost 3 bases, J lost 11 bases, and 24 bases lay in between. The V gene's germline CDR1 is SGDLS and CDR2 YYNGEE. CDR3 length: 17 residues. The chain's CDR3 is CASSARRDGVEEPPLHF. CDR3 in DNA: TGTGCCAGCAGCGCGAGGCGGGATGGGGTCGAGGAACCACCCCTCCACTTT.

The rearrangement joins TRBV2 to TRBJ1-2, with unresolved D. Germline V lookup: CDR1 SNHLY, CDR2 FYNNEI. This CDR3 is 13 amino acids long. V was trimmed by 4 bases and J by 8 bases, leaving 14 bases between them. This CDR3 is CASSAGLHRGYTF. CDR3 in DNA: TGTGCCAGCAGTGCAGGCCTACACAGAGGCTACACCTTC.

The V gene is TRBV7-2, the J gene TRBJ1-2, with D uncertain. The CDR3 consists of 13 residues. In germline, CDR1 is SGHTA, CDR2 FQGNSA. The V and J ends lost 0 bases and 4 bases respectively, with 6 bases between them. The CDR3 region is CASSLAESYGYTF. The CDR3 DNA reads TGTGCCAGCAGCTTAGCCGAGAGCTATGGCTACACCTTC.

The chain recombines TRBV4-2 with TRBJ2-1, with a weak D call TRBD2 (5 bases). The ends were cut back, 0 bases at V and 1 base at J, with 10 bases in the middle. Per germline, CDR1 LGHNA and CDR2 YNFKEQ. CDR3 size: 16 residues. The CDR3 reads CASSQESRRSYNEQFF. CDR3 nucleotides: TGTGCCAGCAGCCAAGAATCTAGGAGGTCCTACAATGAGCAGTTCTTC.

V and J are TRBV10-3 and TRBJ2-1; 8 bases match TRBD2. The CDR3 runs to 18 residues. J gave up 8 bases and V 8 bases, and 23 bases lay outside the gene matches. CDR1 and CDR2 from the germline V gene are ENHRY and SYGVKD. CDR3 in amino acids: CAIGEGSKSPGLVDEQFF. The DNA of the CDR3 is TGTGCCATCGGGGAGGGGAGTAAGAGCCCGGGACTAGTCGATGAGCAGTTCTTC.

The J gene is TRBJ2-7, the V gene TRBV2; D is undetermined. Per the germline V gene, CDR1 is SNHLY and CDR2 is FYNNEI. The CDR3 sequence is 12 residues long. V was cut by 7 bases and J by 3 bases, with 10 bases left in between. CDR3 protein: CASMPDFYEQYF. The CDR3 coding sequence is TGTGCCAGCATGCCAGACTTCTACGAGCAGTACTTC.

The count of this clone is one. The J gene is TRBJ1-1, the V gene TRBV10-3; D uncertain. The CDR3 runs 13 residues. V was shortened by 7 bases and J by 2 bases, with 11 bases between the two germline ends. Germline CDR1 and CDR2: ENHRY and SYGVKD. This CDR3 is CAIKPPSNTEAFF. As DNA, the CDR3 is TGTGCCATCAAGCCCCCATCTAACACTGAAGCTTTCTTT.

This chain links TRBV10-3 with TRBJ2-1; D might be TRBD2 (7 bases). The CDR3 is made up of 18 amino acids. Per germline, CDR1 ENHRY and CDR2 SYGVKD. V lost 1 base, J lost 0 bases, and 16 bases lay in between. The CDR3 is CAISEWGGGGNSYNEQFF. The CDR3 DNA follows: TGTGCCATCAGTGAGTGGGGGGGCGGCGGTAACTCCTACAATGAGCAGTTCTTC.

The chain couples TRBV5-6 to TRBJ1-1; D is undetermined. Between the trimmed V and J ends, which lost 3 bases and 6 bases, there was a span of 9 bases. Germline CDR1 SGHDT, CDR2 YYEEEE. The CDR3 has 12 residues. Here the CDR3 reads CASSSFIAEAFF. The CDR3 DNA follows: TGTGCCAGCAGCTCCTTCATAGCTGAAGCTTTCTTT. Looking up the rest from reference TRBV5-6 and TRBJ1-1 gives the full variable domain: DAGVTQSPTHLIKTRGQQVTLRCSPKSGHDTVSWYQQALGQGPQFIFQYYEEEERQRGNFPDRFSGHQFPNYSSELNVNALLLGDSALYLCASSSFIAEAFFGQGTRLTVV.

The rearrangement uses TRBV27 and TRBJ2-5; weak D call: TRBD2 (5 bases). This CDR3 contains 15 residues. V shed 3 bases and J shed 2 bases, with 13 bases lying between them. Germline assignment: CDR1 MNHEY and CDR2 SMNVEV (reference sequence). The CDR3 coding sequence is TGTGCCAGCAGTTTCGGAAGCGGCTATCAAGAGACCCAGTACTTC. Encoded protein: CASSFGSGYQETQYF.

This clone has only one observation. The chain recombines TRBV4-1 with TRBJ2-5; D possibly corresponds to TRBD1 (6 bases). Germline CDR1 is MGHRA and CDR2 is YSYEKL. The CDR3 is made up of 15 amino acids. The germline V and J ends were trimmed by 2 bases and 0 bases, with 10 bases remaining between them. CDR3 DNA: TGCGCCAGCAGCCAACCGGACAGAAACCAAGAGACCCAGTACTTC. This sequence encodes CASSQPDRNQETQYF.

The V and J genes are TRBV7-2 and TRBJ1-4, with D maybe TRBD1 (6 bases). The V gene lost 6 bases and the J gene lost 0 bases, with 11 bases spanning the gap. Germline V lookup: CDR1 SGHTA, CDR2 FQGNSA. The CDR3 consists of 15 residues. CDR3 DNA sequence: TGTGCCAGCAGGCGAACAGGGACAACTAATGAAAAACTGTTTTTT. This translates into CASRRTGTTNEKLFF.

V gene TRBV6-6 combines with J gene TRBJ1-2; D is perhaps TRBD1 (6 bases). Trimming cost V 6 bases and J 8 bases, with 16 bases left between them. The CDR3 consists of 13 residues. Germline lookup yields CDR1 MNHNY and CDR2 SVGAGI (reference sequence). The CDR3 loop is CASSPGQSKGYTF. CDR3 DNA: TGTGCCAGCAGCCCAGGACAGAGCAAAGGCTACACCTTC.

V and J are TRBV7-8 and TRBJ1-2, with no clear D. The CDR3 has 13 amino acids. Trimming cost V 1 base and J 3 bases, with 6 bases left between them. The germline V gene encodes CDR1 SGHVS and CDR2 FQNEAQ. CDR3 sequence: CASSLDSYYGYTF. As DNA, the CDR3 is TGTGCCAGCAGCTTAGACAGCTACTATGGCTACACCTTC.

The chain combines TRBV27 with TRBJ2-5; 12 nucleotides line up with TRBD1. Germline CDR1 MNHEY, CDR2 SMNVEV (reference sequence). This CDR3 region has 15 residues. The trim removed 5 bases at V and 5 bases at J, leaving 6 bases unmatched. CDR3 region: CASSLGTGGGETQYF. In DNA form, the CDR3 reads TGTGCCAGCAGTCTGGGGACAGGGGGCGGGGAGACCCAGTACTTC.

The chain has TRBV5-4 and TRBJ2-6, with D perhaps given as TRBD1 or TRBD2 (5 bases each). Germline V lookup: CDR1 SGHNT, CDR2 YYREEE (reference sequence). The CDR3 is 17 residues long. Between the trimmed V and J ends, which lost 4 bases and 0 bases, there was a span of 14 bases. CDR3 sequence reads: CASSPGRIFSGANVLTF. The CDR3 DNA sequence: TGTGCCAGCAGCCCGGGACGGATATTCTCTGGGGCCAACGTCCTGACTTTC.

V gene TRBV19 combines with J gene TRBJ2-7; D remains ambiguous. The V and J ends lost 8 bases and 0 bases respectively, with 17 bases between them. Germline-derived CDR1 and CDR2 are LNHDA and SQIVND (reference sequence). The CDR3 runs to 15 residues. CDR3 in amino acids: CASAVGRQSSYEQYF. CDR3 bases: TGTGCCAGTGCGGTCGGGCGGCAAAGCTCCTACGAGCAGTACTTC.

The chain joins TRBV10-3 to TRBJ2-7, with no clear D. V lost 3 bases to trimming and J lost 0 bases, with 15 bases between them. Germline loops: CDR1 ENHRY, CDR2 SYGVKD. The CDR3 contains 16 residues. Written as DNA, the CDR3 is TGTGCCATCAGTGATTCGGGCACCACCTACTCCTACGAGCAGTACTTC. Translation: CAISDSGTTYSYEQYF.

This rearrangement joins TRBV14 to TRBJ1-4; D ambiguous. V lost 4 bases and J lost 5, with 8 bases in between. Germline-derived CDR1 and CDR2 are SGHDN and FVKESK. The CDR3 loop spans 13 amino acids. DNA of the CDR3: TGTGCCAGCAGCCGCCAAGCAAATGAAAAACTGTTTTTT. This translates into CASSRQANEKLFF.

The CDR3 protein is CASSDRGLYNEQFF. The CDR3 DNA follows: TGTGCCAGCAGTGACAGGGGTCTTTACAATGAGCAGTTCTTC. This sequence joins TRBV6-4 and TRBJ2-1; tentative D call: TRBD1 (5 bases). Germline V lookup: CDR1 MRHNA, CDR2 SNTAGT. CDR3 length: 14 residues. Between the trimmed V and J ends, which lost 2 bases and 4 bases, there was a span of 9 bases.

The rearrangement uses TRBV6-5 and TRBJ1-2; no firm D call. Germline V CDR1 and CDR2: MNHEY, SVGAGI. This CDR3 is built from 14 residues. Trimming removed 2 bases from V and 8 bases from J, with 15 bases in between. The CDR3 region is CASSYTDARRGYTF. In DNA, the CDR3 is TGTGCCAGCAGTTACACCGACGCCAGGCGGGGCTACACCTTC.

The CDR3 spells CASTGPGNQPQHF. DNA for the CDR3: TGCGCCAGCACGGGACCGGGAAATCAGCCCCAGCATTTT. The chain combines TRBV10-2 with TRBJ1-5, with D maybe TRBD1 (5 bases). This CDR3 is 13 amino acids long. V lost 7 bases, J lost 4 bases, and 11 bases lay in between. CDR1 and CDR2 from the germline V gene are WSHSY and SAAADI.

This rearrangement joins TRBV6-5 to TRBJ1-5, with D tentatively TRBD1 (5 bases). The CDR3 covers 14 residues. Germline V gene lookup returns CDR1 MNHEY and CDR2 SVGAGI. Trimming cost V 6 bases and J 8 bases, with 17 bases left between them. The CDR3 region has the DNA TGTGCCAGCAGGAGGGAAGGGGAAAAGAAGCCCCAGCATTTT. It codes for CASRREGEKKPQHF.

The chain combines TRBV6-1 with TRBJ1-1; no clear D gene. The CDR3 has 14 amino acids. The V and J ends lost 3 bases and 0 bases respectively, with 8 bases between them. The germline V gene encodes CDR1 MNHNS and CDR2 SASEGT. The CDR3 region is CASSEEPMNTEAFF. CDR3 DNA: TGTGCCAGCAGTGAGGAACCCATGAACACTGAAGCTTTCTTT.

This rearrangement joins TRBV7-3 to TRBJ1-1; the match to TRBD1 covers 7 bases. Germline CDR1 and CDR2: SGHTA and FQGTGA. The junction had 7 bases not matched to a gene; V was cut back by 5 bases and J by 1 base. This CDR3 is built from 15 residues. The CDR3 nucleotides read TGTGCCAGCAGCCCCCCGGACAGGCCGAACACTGAAGCTTTCTTT. Translation: CASSPPDRPNTEAFF.